This section outlines one TCR beta chain sequence together with its context. It was via CD45RO/CCR7/CD25/CD127/CD95/CD27 that CD4+ naive, central memory, regulatory and stem cell-like memory cells were sorted. This record belongs to a study of beta chain features in type 1 diabetes. Study-wide context: Similarity in age, gender and cell yields was seen between patients and healthy donors.

Expressed TCRB transcripts were sequenced, since all the RNA that had been isolated was reverse transcribed. Only in-frame clones appear in the TCRdb table, and some are missing; sequencing was by immunoSEQ multiplex PCR. The sample includes tens of thousands of clones, about a third of them seen just once. Specimen: stem cell memory CD4+ T cells from blood. This receptor was identified in a woman aged 18-30 years in good health.

CDR3 sequence (DNA): TGTGCCAGCAGCGTAGAGTGGGGAGCCGGGAACATTCAGTACTTC. Translation: CASSVEWGAGNIQYF. The chain has TRBV9 and TRBJ2-4, with a tentative D call TRBD2 (5 bases). Trimming stripped 0 bases from V and 7 bases from J, with 14 bases between. Germline assignment: CDR1 SGDLS and CDR2 YYNGEE. This CDR3 comprises 15 residues.